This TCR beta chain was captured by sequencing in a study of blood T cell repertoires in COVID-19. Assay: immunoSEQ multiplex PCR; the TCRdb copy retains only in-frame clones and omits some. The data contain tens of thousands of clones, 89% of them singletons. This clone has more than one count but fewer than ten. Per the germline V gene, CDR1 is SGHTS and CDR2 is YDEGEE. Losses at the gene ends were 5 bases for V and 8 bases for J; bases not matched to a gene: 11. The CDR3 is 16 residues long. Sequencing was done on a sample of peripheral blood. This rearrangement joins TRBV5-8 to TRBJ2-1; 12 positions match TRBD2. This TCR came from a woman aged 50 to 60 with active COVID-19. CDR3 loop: CASSNPTSGSVDEQFF. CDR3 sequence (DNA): TGTGCCAGCAGTAATCCGACTAGCGGGAGTGTGGATGAGCAGTTCTTC.